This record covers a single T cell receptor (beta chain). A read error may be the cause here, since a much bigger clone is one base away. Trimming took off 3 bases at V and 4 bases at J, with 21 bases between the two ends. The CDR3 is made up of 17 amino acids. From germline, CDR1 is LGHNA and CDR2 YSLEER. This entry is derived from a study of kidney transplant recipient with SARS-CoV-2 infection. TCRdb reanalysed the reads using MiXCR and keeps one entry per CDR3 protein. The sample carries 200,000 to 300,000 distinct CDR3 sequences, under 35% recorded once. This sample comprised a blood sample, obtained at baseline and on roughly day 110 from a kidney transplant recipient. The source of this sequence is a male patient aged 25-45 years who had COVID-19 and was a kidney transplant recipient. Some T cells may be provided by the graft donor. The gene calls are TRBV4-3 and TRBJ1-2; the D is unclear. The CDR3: CASSQYRGRQKTYGYTF. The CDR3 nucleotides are TGCGCCAGCAGCCAGTACCGAGGACGTCAAAAGACCTATGGCTACACCTTC.